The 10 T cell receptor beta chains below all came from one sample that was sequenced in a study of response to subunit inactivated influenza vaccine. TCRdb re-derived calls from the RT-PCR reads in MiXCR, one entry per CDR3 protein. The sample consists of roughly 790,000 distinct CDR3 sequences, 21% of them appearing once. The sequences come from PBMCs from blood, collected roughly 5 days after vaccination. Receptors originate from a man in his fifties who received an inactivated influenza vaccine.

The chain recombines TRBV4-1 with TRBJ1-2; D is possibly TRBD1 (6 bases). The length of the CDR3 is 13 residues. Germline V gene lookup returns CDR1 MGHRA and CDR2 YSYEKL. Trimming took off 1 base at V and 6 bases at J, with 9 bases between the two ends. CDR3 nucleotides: TGCGCCAGCAGCCAAGGGACAGACAATGGCTACACCTTC. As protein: CASSQGTDNGYTF.

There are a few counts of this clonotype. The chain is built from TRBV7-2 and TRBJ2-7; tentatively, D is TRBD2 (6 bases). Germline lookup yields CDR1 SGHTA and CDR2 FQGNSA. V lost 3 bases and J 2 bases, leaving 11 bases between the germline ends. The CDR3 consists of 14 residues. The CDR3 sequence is CASSFKAGTYEQYF. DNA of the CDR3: TGTGCCAGCAGCTTCAAGGCGGGGACCTACGAGCAGTACTTC.

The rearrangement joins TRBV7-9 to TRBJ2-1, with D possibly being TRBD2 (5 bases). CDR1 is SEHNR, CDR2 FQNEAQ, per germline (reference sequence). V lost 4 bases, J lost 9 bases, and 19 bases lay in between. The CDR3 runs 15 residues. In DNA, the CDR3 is TGTGCCAGCAGCTCCACAAATCGGGGTTCGGCTGAGCAGTTCTTC. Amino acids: CASSSTNRGSAEQFF.

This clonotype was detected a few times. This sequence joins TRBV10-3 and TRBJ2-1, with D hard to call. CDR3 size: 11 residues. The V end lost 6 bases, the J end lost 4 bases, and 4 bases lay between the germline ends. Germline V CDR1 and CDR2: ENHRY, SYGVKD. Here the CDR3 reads CAIRTYNEQFF. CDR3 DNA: TGTGCCATCAGGACTTACAATGAGCAGTTCTTC.

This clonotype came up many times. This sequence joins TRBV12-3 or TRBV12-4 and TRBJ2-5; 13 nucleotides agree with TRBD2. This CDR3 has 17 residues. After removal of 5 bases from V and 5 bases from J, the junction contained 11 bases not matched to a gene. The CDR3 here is CASSHLTSGRIWETQYF. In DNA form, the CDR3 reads TGTGCCAGCAGTCACCTGACTAGCGGGAGGATATGGGAGACCCAGTACTTC.

The CDR3 sequence: CASSIGTSTDTQYF. In nucleotides, the CDR3 is TGCGCCAGCAGCATAGGGACTAGCACAGATACGCAGTATTTT. The chain uses TRBV5-1 and TRBJ2-3, with a tentative D call TRBD2 (6 bases). The CDR3 runs 14 residues. The V gene lost 4 bases and the J gene lost 0 bases, with 9 bases spanning the gap. Looked up from germline, CDR1 is SGHRS and CDR2 is YFSETQ. The full variable domain, with the rest looked up from reference TRBV5-1 and TRBJ2-3, is KAGVTQTPRYLIKTRGQQVTLSCSPISGHRSVSWYQQTPGQGLQFLFEYFSETQRNKGNFPGRFSGRQFSNSRSEMNVSTLELGDSALYLCASSIGTSTDTQYFGPGTRLTVL.

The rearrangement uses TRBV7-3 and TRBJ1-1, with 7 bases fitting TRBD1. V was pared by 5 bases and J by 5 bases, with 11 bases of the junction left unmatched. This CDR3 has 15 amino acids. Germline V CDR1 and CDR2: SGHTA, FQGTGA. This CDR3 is CASSPSRDRITEAFF. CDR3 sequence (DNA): TGTGCCAGCAGCCCGTCCCGGGACAGAATAACTGAAGCTTTCTTT.

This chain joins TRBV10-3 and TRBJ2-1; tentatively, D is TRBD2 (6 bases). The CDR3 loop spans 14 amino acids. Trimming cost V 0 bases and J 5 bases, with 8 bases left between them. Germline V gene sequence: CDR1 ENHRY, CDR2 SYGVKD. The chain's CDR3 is CAISESLADNEQFF. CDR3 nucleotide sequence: TGTGCCATCAGTGAGTCGTTAGCGGACAATGAGCAGTTCTTC.

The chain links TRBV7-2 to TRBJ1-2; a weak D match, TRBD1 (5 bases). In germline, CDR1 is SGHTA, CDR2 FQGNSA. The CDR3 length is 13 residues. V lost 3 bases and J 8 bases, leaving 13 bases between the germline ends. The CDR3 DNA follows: TGTGCCAGCAGCTTCACAGGCGGCAGAGGCTACACCTTC. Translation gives CASSFTGGRGYTF.

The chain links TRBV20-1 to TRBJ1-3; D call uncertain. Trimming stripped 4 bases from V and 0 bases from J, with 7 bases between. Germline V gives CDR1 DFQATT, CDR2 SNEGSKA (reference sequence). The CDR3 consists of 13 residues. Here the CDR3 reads CSATGFSGNTIYF. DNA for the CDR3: TGCAGTGCTACAGGTTTCTCTGGAAACACCATATATTTT.